This record concerns one T cell receptor (beta chain) sequence. The sample is drawn from a study of control samples from healthy donors and cancer patients. Sequencing was performed with immunoSEQ multiplex PCR; in TCRdb, only in-frame clones are kept and a portion is missing. The sample shows more than 85,000 clones, around 82% of them seen only once. V was pared by 0 bases and J by 9 bases, with 13 bases between. The CDR3 runs 15 residues. Germline assignment: CDR1 SGHNT and CDR2 YYREEE (reference sequence). The receptor was derived from a woman between 50 and 59 years old in good health. The chain links TRBV5-4 to TRBJ1-6, with D maybe TRBD1 (6 bases). Sequenced input: blood. The CDR3 reads CASSLERQGSSPLHF. CDR3 bases: TGTGCCAGCAGCTTGGAGAGGCAGGGGTCTTCACCCCTCCACTTT. The full variable domain, in which reference TRBV5-4 and TRBJ1-6 provide the parts outside the CDR3, is ETGVTQSPTHLIKTRGQQVTLRCSSQSGHNTVSWYQQALGQGPQFIFQYYREEENGRGNFPPRFSGLQFPNYSSELNVNALELDDSALYLCASSLERQGSSPLHFGNGTRLTVT.